This entry is about one T cell receptor beta chain. Clones were read by immunoSEQ multiplex PCR, and TCRdb kept only the in-frame ones, dropping some. Here the sample spans fewer than 35,000 clones, roughly 69% being singletons. The sample comes from a study of cytotoxic CD8 clonotypes in ibrutinib-treated CLL. This CDR3 spans 15 amino acids. V trimming: 4 bases; J trimming: 2 bases; junction bases outside the gene matches: 9. CDR1 is SGDLS, CDR2 YYNGEE, per germline. The chain carries TRBV9 and TRBJ2-7, with 7 nucleotides matching TRBD1. This sequence originates from a human donor with chronic lymphocytic leukemia. The material sequenced was PBMCs, taken after 24 months of ibrutinib treatment. Here the CDR3 reads CASSPRDRAPYEQYF. Here the CDR3 DNA reads TGTGCCAGCAGCCCCCGAGACAGGGCCCCCTACGAGCAGTACTTC. Full variable domain (outside the CDR3, taken from reference TRBV9 and TRBJ2-7): DSGVTQTPKHLITATGQRVTLRCSPRSGDLSVYWYQQSLDQGLQFLIQYYNGEERAKGNILERFSAQQFPDLHSELNLSSLELGDSALYFCASSPRDRAPYEQYFGPGTRLTVT.